This T cell receptor beta chain was retrieved from a study of OX40 agonist ivuxolimab in advanced cancers. Study context: The patients got ivuxolimab, which is an agonistic anti-OX40 (CD134) antibody. The study's findings and limits: Some patients without response likewise showed low normalized clonal expansion.

The V end was cut by 4 bases, the J end by 6 bases, with 13 bases between. In germline, CDR1 is SEHNR, CDR2 FQNEAQ (reference sequence). The CDR3 has 13 residues. In regard to this clone: The target antigen is unknown.

The method was immunoSEQ multiplex PCR; TCRdb's version includes in-frame clones alone and lacks a portion of them. This sample has around 73,000 clones, with 75% to 90% found just once. No patient had autoimmune disease or received systemic immunosuppression. Drawing of blood for sampling happened at baseline, at cycle 4 day 1, and at cycle 7 day 1. The sequences come from CD4+ or CD8+ T cells sorted from blood, collected in a trial of the OX40 agonist ivuxolimab. The rearrangement joins TRBV7-9 to TRBJ2-7; D is unresolved. The source is an adult with an advanced solid tumor such as melanoma, head and neck, liver or kidney cancer. CDR3 sequence reads: CASSYRQAPEQYF. In DNA, the CDR3 is TGTGCCAGCAGCTACAGACAAGCACCCGAGCAGTACTTC.